The T cell receptor (beta chain) under discussion was sequenced for a study of neurological immune-mediated disorders. Time point described: technical triplicate 3. Sorted libraries used some 920,000 CD4+ or CD8+ T cells. 5'RACE with 10-nucleotide random UMIs produced the cDNA. MiXCR, run by TCRdb on the 5' RACE reads, gives a single entry per CDR3 protein. The sample lists about 31,000 distinct CDR3 sequences, approximately 15% occurring once. The material sequenced was CD4+ T cells from blood. The sequence came from a female donor with HTLV-1-associated myelopathy (HAM/TSP).

CDR3 coding DNA: TGCGCCAGCAGTGAGTCCGGCACCGGACCCTATGGCTACACCTTC. This gives the protein CASSESGTGPYGYTF. This chain links TRBV10-2 with TRBJ1-2, with D hard to call. The CDR3 extends over 15 amino acids. CDR1 WSHSY and CDR2 SAAADI come from the germline V gene. The V and J ends lost 0 bases and 4 bases respectively, with 12 bases between them.